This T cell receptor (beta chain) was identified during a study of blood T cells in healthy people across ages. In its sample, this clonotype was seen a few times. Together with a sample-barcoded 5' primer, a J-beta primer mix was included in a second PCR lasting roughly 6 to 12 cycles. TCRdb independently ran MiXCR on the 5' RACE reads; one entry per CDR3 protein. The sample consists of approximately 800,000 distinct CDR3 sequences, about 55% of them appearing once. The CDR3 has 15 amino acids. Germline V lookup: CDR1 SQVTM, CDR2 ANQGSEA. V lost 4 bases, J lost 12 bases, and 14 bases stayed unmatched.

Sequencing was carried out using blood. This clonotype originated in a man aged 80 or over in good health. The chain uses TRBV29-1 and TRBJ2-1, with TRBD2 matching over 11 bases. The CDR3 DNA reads TGCAGCGTTGGATCCGGGACTAGCGGAATCCTGGGGCAGTTCTTC. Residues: CSVGSGTSGILGQFF.